This T cell receptor (beta chain) was identified during a study of T cell responses to AZD1222 COVID-19 vaccine. TCRdb keeps only in-frame clones here, not all; method: immunoSEQ multiplex PCR. The sample records approximately 110,000 clones, 92% being singletons. With 0 bases removed from V and 4 bases from J, the gap between germline ends came to 9 bases. CDR1 and CDR2 from the germline V gene are MNHEY and SVGAGI. This CDR3 is 14 amino acids long. The chain couples TRBV6-5 to TRBJ1-2; weak D call: TRBD1 (6 bases). Specimen: peripheral blood, collected 28 days after the second AZD1222 dose. The TCR sequence derives from an adult who received the AZD1222 COVID-19 vaccine. This CDR3 reads CASSYSTGLYGYTF. The CDR3 DNA is TGTGCCAGCAGTTACTCGACAGGTCTCTATGGCTACACCTTC.